This T cell receptor (beta chain) stems from a study of glioma-infiltrating T cells. Amplification of TCR alpha and beta CDR3 regions from RNA used iRepertoire nested multiplex PCR. TCRdb reprocessed the multiplex PCR reads via MiXCR and lists one record per CDR3 protein. The sample lists about 20,000 distinct CDR3 sequences, just under 25% occurring once. After removal of 4 bases from V and 6 bases from J, the junction contained 8 bases not matched to a gene. The CDR3 totals 14 residues. In germline, CDR1 is MGHDK, CDR2 SYGVNS. Regarding this clonotype: This sequence may be a read error, since a much larger clone differs from it by one base. The conserved phenylalanine or tryptophan is not found at the CDR3 terminus, so this likely reflects a read error.

The sequence was obtained from a human donor with low-grade glioma or glioblastoma, undergoing nonglioma brain surgery, or in good health (not recorded which). The chain combines TRBV25-1 with TRBJ1-2; 7 bases line up with TRBD1. Sequencing used glioma tissue, nonneoplastic brain tissue, or PBMCs (not recorded which). The CDR3 loop reads CASSGRQGLDGYTL. CDR3 nucleotides: TGTGCCAGCAGTGGGCGACAGGGACTGGATGGCTACACCCTC.